The clone carrying this T cell receptor beta chain came up a few times. Its antigen is not known. This specimen comes from a study of CD8 T cell repertoires and HIV-1 epitope variants. Across the whole study: Each of Twenty-five Gag and Nef epitope peptides stimulated a separate culture. Controls were a CMV, EBV and flu peptide pool, Ebola AY9 negative control, and no-peptide well. Overall study results and limits: No clonotypes responded to the TAALDMSHF plasma variant; roughly five recognized KF9, one HW9.

The method was immunoSEQ multiplex PCR; TCRdb's version includes in-frame clones alone and lacks a portion of them. This sample carries about 6,600 clones, about 72% of them seen once, and the ten largest clones take over 40%. V shed 5 bases and J 4 bases; nucleotides not matched to a gene: 7. CDR1 LNHDA and CDR2 SQIVND come from the germline V gene (reference sequence). CDR3 length: 15 residues. The clonotype originates from a male donor with HIV. Sample: cultured CD8+ T cells derived from PBMCs. V usage is TRBV19 and J usage is TRBJ2-1; 8 bases are shared with TRBD2. As DNA, the CDR3 is TGTGCCAGTAGTTATACTAGCGGCACTTACAATGAGCAGTTCTTC. This gives the protein CASSYTSGTYNEQFF.